The source of this T cell receptor beta chain is a study of control samples from healthy donors and cancer patients. TCRdb keeps only in-frame clones here, not all; method: immunoSEQ multiplex PCR. There are approximately 150,000 clones in the sample; roughly 94% occur only once, and approximately 15% lies in the top ten. This clonotype originated in a man aged 55 to 69 with colorectal cancer. The specimen was PBMCs.

In DNA, the CDR3 is TGCGCCAGCAGCTTGGTTCAGGGGGACACCGGGGAGCTGTTTTTT. This translates into CASSLVQGDTGELFF. This chain joins TRBV5-1 and TRBJ2-2; 7 bases align to TRBD1. The CDR3 is made up of 15 amino acids. CDR1 is SGHRS and CDR2 is YFSETQ in the germline V gene. V shed 0 bases, J shed 3 bases, and the junction held 2 bases outside the gene matches.